Below, 13 T cell receptor beta chains from the same sample are listed, as sequenced in a study of identical twins. One entry per CDR3 protein results from TCRdb running MiXCR on the 5' RACE reads. The sample has some 900,000 distinct CDR3 sequences; over 9% are singletons. These same data were also listed under a study on yellow fever vaccine responses in identical twins.

Sequences were obtained from PBMCs. Receptor source: a woman aged 18-29 years in good health.

The V gene is TRBV5-1, the J gene TRBJ2-5; 9 positions match TRBD2. This CDR3 contains 15 residues. V shed 2 bases, J shed 3 bases, and the junction held 5 bases outside the gene matches. Germline CDR1 reads SGHRS; CDR2 reads YFSETQ. CDR3 loop: CASSFAGGAEETQYF. The CDR3 DNA follows: TGCGCCAGCAGCTTCGCGGGGGGGGCTGAAGAGACCCAGTACTTC.

This clonotype was counted many times. The chain recombines TRBV7-7 with TRBJ2-5; no clear D. The CDR3 covers 9 residues. Trimming pared 8 bases from V and 4 bases from J, leaving 2 bases between. Germline CDR1 and CDR2: SSHAT and FNYEAQ (reference sequence). The CDR3: CASGETQYF. CDR3 in DNA: TGTGCCAGCGGAGAGACCCAGTACTTC.

This clonotype was counted between two and nine times. This rearrangement joins TRBV5-6 to TRBJ2-7, with TRBD1 identical over 10 bases. J gave up 4 bases and V 3 bases, and 7 bases lay outside the gene matches. The length of the CDR3 is 15 residues. From germline, CDR1 is SGHDT and CDR2 YYEEEE. The CDR3 loop is CASSWGTGAAYEQYV. DNA for the CDR3: TGTGCCAGCAGCTGGGGGACAGGGGCCGCTTACGAGCAGTACGTC.

This chain connects TRBV7-9 to TRBJ2-1, with unresolved D. Between the trimmed V and J ends, which lost 2 bases and 4 bases, there was a span of 9 bases. In germline, CDR1 is SEHNR, CDR2 FQNEAQ (reference sequence). The CDR3 has 14 residues. DNA for the CDR3: TGTGCCAGCAGCTTACAACACCCGTACAATGAGCAGTTCTTC. The encoded protein is CASSLQHPYNEQFF.

The chain has TRBV5-8 and TRBJ1-2; D possibly corresponds to TRBD1 (5 bases). Germline CDR1 and CDR2: SGHTS and YDEGEE. The CDR3 runs to 16 residues. Trimming removed 3 bases from V and 4 bases from J, with 19 bases in between. The CDR3 nucleotides are TGTGCCAGCAGCTGGGGGACGACAGCTTACCTCTATGGCTACACCTTC. It codes for CASSWGTTAYLYGYTF.

The J gene is TRBJ2-1, the V gene TRBV20-1; 7 bases are a match to TRBD2. The CDR3 loop spans 16 amino acids. Losses at the gene ends were 3 bases for V and 7 bases for J; bases not matched to a gene: 15. Germline V lookup: CDR1 DFQATT, CDR2 SNEGSKA (reference sequence). CDR3 bases: TGCAGTGCTAGCCCGACTTCTCGGGGAGGGATTAATGAGCAGTTCTTC. This codes for CSASPTSRGGINEQFF.

This clonotype was seen ten or more times. The CDR3, as DNA: TGTGCCAGCAGTTATCTGTCGACTAGCACCGGGGAGCTGTTTTTT. This gives the protein CASSYLSTSTGELFF. The genes are TRBV12-3 or TRBV12-4 and TRBJ2-2, with D possibly matching TRBD2 (6 bases). The CDR3 extends over 15 amino acids. Trimming pared 4 bases from V and 4 bases from J, leaving 13 bases between.

This chain links TRBV7-8 with TRBJ2-1; no reliable D call. In germline, CDR1 is SGHVS, CDR2 FQNEAQ. CDR3 length: 13 amino acids. The V gene lost 4 bases and the J gene lost 5 bases, with 9 bases spanning the gap. CDR3: CASSSSLDNEQFF. In DNA, the CDR3 is TGTGCCAGCAGCTCGTCTCTCGACAATGAGCAGTTCTTC.

The chain recombines TRBV6-1 with TRBJ1-1; no definite D call. CDR3 length equals 15 residues. Trimming removed 1 base at V and 1 base at J, with 10 bases between. The V gene's germline CDR1 is MNHNS and CDR2 SASEGT. CDR3 coding DNA: TGTGCCAGCAGTGAAGACCCTTGGGCGAACACTGAAGCTTTCTTT. It codes for CASSEDPWANTEAFF.

The chain combines TRBV12-3 or TRBV12-4 with TRBJ2-1, with 7 bases that match TRBD1. V lost 6 bases, J lost 2 bases, and 4 bases stayed unmatched. CDR3 length equals 14 residues. The CDR3 DNA reads as TGTGCCAGCAGAACAGGGGTCCCCTACAATGAGCAGTTCTTC. It yields the protein CASRTGVPYNEQFF.

In its sample, this clonotype was seen a few times. This chain connects TRBV14 to TRBJ2-7; 11 bases are shared with TRBD1. The CDR3 extends over 15 amino acids. V lost 1 base and J lost 7; bases outside the gene matches: 6. Germline CDR1 is SGHDN and CDR2 is FVKESK. The CDR3 DNA is TGTGCCAGCAGCCAAGCAGGACAGGGGGCGGGAGAGCAGTACTTC. Translation gives CASSQAGQGAGEQYF. Full variable domain (remainder filled in from reference TRBV14 and TRBJ2-7): EAGVTQFPSHSVIEKGQTVTLRCDPISGHDNLYWYRRVMGKEIKFLLHFVKESKQDESGMPNNRFLAERTGGTYSTLKVQPAELEDSGVYFCASSQAGQGAGEQYFGPGTRLTVT.

V and J are TRBV19 and TRBJ1-2; D may be TRBD1 (5 bases). Trimming took off 3 bases at V and 2 bases at J, with 10 bases between the two ends. Looked up from germline, CDR1 is LNHDA and CDR2 is SQIVND (reference sequence). The CDR3 is made up of 14 amino acids. The DNA of the CDR3 is TGTGCCAGTAGTATCGTCTGGGACAACTATGGCTACACCTTC. Its translation: CASSIVWDNYGYTF.

This clonotype was seen many times. This sequence joins TRBV12-3 or TRBV12-4 and TRBJ2-1; 8 nucleotides line up with TRBD2. The CDR3 spans 13 residues. The junction had 4 bases not matched to a gene; V was cut back by 5 bases and J by 7 bases. CDR3: CASSTGLVNEQFF. The CDR3 DNA is TGTGCCAGCAGTACGGGACTAGTTAATGAGCAGTTCTTC.